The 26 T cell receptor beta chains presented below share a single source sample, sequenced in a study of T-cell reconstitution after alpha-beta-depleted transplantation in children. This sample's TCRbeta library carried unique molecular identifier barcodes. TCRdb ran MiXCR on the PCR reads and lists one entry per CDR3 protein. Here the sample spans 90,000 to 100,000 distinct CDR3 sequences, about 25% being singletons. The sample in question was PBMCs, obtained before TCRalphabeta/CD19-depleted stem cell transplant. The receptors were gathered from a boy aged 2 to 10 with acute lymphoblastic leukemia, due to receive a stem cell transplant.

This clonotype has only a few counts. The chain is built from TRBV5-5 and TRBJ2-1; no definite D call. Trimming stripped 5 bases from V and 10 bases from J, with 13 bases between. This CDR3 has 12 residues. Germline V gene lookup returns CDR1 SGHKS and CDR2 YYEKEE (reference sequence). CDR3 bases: TGTGCCAGCAGGTCCCCCGGTGGGGAGCAGTTCTTC. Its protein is CASRSPGGEQFF.

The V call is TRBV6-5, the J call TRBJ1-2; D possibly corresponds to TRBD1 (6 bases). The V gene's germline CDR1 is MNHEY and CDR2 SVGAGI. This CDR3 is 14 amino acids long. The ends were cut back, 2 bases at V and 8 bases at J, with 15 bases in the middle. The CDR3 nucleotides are TGTGCCAGCAGTTACGGACAGTTAAAGGGGGGCTACACCTTC. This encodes CASSYGQLKGGYTF.

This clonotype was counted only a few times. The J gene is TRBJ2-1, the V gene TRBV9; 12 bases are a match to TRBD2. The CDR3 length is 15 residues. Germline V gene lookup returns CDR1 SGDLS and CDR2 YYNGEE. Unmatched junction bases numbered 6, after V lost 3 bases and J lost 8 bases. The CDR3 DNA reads TGTGCCAGCAGCGCACGACTAGCGGGAGCCCATGAGCAGTTCTTC. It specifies CASSARLAGAHEQFF.

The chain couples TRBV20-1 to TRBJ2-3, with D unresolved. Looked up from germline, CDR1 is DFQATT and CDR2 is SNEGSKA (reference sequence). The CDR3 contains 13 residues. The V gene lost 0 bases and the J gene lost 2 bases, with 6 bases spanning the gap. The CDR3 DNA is TGCAGTGCTAGAGATGTTTCCACAGATACGCAGTATTTT. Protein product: CSARDVSTDTQYF.

The CDR3 region is CASSAGDRFAEAFF. In DNA, the CDR3 is TGTGCCAGCAGCGCCGGGGACAGATTCGCTGAAGCTTTCTTT. V usage is TRBV9 and J usage is TRBJ1-1; 7 bases are a match to TRBD1. The V gene's germline CDR1 is SGDLS and CDR2 YYNGEE. The ends lost 3 bases at V and 6 bases at J; junction bases unmatched: 8. This CDR3 has 14 residues.

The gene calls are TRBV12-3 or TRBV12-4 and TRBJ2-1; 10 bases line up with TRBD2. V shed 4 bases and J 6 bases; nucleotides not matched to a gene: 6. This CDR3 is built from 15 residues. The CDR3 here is CASSSSLAGVNEQFF. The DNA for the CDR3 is TGTGCCAGCAGTTCCTCCCTAGCGGGGGTCAATGAGCAGTTCTTC.

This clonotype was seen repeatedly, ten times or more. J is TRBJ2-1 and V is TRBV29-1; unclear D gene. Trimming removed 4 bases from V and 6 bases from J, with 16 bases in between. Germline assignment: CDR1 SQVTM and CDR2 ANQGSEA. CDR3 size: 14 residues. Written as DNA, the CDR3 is TGCAGCGTTGTATTGGCGTCGGCCGGCAATGAGCAGTTCTTC. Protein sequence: CSVVLASAGNEQFF.

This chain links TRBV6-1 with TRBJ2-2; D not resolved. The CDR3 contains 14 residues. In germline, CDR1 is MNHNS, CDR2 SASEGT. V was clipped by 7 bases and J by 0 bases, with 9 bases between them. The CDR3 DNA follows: TGTGCCAGCACCTTCAGGCCGAACACCGGGGAGCTGTTTTTT. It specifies CASTFRPNTGELFF.

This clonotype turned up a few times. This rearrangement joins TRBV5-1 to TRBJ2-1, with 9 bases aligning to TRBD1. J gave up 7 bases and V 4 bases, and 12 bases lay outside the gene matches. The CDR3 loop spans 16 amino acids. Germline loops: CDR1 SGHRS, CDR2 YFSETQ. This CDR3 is CASSPLGTGMLNEQFF. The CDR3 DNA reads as TGCGCCAGCAGCCCACTCGGGACAGGGATGTTGAATGAGCAGTTCTTC.

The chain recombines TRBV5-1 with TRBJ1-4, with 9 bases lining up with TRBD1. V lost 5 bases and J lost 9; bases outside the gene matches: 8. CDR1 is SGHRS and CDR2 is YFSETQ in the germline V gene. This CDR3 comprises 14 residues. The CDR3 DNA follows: TGCGCCAGCAGTTCTGGACAGGGGTGGCAAAAACTGTTTTTT. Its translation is CASSSGQGWQKLFF.

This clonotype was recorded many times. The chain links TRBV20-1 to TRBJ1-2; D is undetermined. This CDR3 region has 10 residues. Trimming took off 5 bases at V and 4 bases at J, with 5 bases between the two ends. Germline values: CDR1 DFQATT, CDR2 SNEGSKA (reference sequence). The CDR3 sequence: CSALSYGYTF. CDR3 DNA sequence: TGCAGTGCTCTAAGCTATGGCTACACCTTC.

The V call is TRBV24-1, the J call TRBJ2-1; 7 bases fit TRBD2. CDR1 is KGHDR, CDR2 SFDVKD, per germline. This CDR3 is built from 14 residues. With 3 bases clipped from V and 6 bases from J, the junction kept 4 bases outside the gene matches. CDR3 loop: CATSDSGATNEQFF. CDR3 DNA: TGTGCCACCAGTGATAGCGGGGCGACCAATGAGCAGTTCTTC.

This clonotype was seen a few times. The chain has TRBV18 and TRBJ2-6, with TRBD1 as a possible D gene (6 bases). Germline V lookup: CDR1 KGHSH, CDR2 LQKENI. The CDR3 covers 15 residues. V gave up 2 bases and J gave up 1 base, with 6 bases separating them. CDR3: CASSPGQSGANVLTF. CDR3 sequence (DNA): TGTGCCAGCTCACCAGGACAGTCTGGGGCCAACGTCCTGACTTTC.

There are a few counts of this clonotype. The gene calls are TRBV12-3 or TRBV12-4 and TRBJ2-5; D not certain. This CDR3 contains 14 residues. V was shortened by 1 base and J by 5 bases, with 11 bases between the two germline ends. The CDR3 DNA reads TGTGCCAGCAGTTTAGATATGGGGTTGGAGACCCAGTACTTC. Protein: CASSLDMGLETQYF.

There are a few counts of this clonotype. CDR3 sequence: CASRGTDTQYF. As DNA, the CDR3 is TGCGCCAGCCGGGGGACAGATACGCAGTATTTT. The chain has TRBV5-1 and TRBJ2-3; possibly TRBD2 for D (6 bases). From germline, CDR1 is SGHRS and CDR2 YFSETQ. CDR3 length equals 11 residues. V was shortened by 7 bases and J by 3 bases, with 6 bases between the two germline ends.

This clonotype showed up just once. Here the CDR3 DNA reads TGTGCCAGCCTAGCGGGAGTTGGGACCCAGTACTTC. It specifies CASLAGVGTQYF. The rearrangement uses TRBV25-1 and TRBJ2-5; TRBD2 matches at 10 bases. The trim removed 8 bases at V and 7 bases at J, leaving 4 bases unmatched. Looked up from germline, CDR1 is MGHDK and CDR2 is SYGVNS. This CDR3 region has 12 residues.

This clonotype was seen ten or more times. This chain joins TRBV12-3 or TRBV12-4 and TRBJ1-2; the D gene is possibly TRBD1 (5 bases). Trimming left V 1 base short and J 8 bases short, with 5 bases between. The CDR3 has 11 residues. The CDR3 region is CASSLGGGYTF. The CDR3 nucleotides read TGTGCCAGCAGTTTAGGGGGCGGCTACACCTTC.

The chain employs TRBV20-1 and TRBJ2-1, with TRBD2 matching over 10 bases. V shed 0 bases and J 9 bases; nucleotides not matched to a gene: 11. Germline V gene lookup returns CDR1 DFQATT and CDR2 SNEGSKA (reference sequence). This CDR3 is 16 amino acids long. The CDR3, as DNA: TGCAGTGCTAGAGATCTAGGACTAGCGGAGGGGGGTGAGCAGTTCTTC. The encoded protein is CSARDLGLAEGGEQFF.

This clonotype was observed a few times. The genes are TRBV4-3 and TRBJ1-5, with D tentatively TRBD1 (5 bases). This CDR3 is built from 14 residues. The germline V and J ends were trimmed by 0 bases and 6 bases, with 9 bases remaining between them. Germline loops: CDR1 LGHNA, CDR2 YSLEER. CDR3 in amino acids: CASSQDRVGQPQHF. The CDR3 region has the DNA TGCGCCAGCAGCCAAGACAGGGTGGGTCAGCCCCAGCATTTT.

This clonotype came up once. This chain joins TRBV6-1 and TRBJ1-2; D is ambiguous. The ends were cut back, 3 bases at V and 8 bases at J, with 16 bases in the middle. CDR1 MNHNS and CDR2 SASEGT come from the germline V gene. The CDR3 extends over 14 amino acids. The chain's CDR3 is CASSDLRVFLGYTF. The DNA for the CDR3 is TGTGCCAGCAGTGACCTAAGAGTTTTCCTCGGCTACACCTTC.

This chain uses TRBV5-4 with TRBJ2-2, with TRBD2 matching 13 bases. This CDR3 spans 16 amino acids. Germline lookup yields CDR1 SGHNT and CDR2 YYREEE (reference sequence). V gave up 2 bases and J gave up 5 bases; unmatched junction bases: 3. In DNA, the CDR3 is TGTGCCAGCAGCTTACCACTAGCGGGAGGGACCGGGGAGCTGTTTTTT. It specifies CASSLPLAGGTGELFF.

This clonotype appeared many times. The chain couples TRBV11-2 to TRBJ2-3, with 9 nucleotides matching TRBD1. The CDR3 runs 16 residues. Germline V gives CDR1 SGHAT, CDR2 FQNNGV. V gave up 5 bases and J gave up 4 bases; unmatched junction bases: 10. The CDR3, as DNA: TGTGCCAGCAGCCGCACGCCGGGGACAGGGCCAGATACGCAGTATTTT. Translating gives CASSRTPGTGPDTQYF.

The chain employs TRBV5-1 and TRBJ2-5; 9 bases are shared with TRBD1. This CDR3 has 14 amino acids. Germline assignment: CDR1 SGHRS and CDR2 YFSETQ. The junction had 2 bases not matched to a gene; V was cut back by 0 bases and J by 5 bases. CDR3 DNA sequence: TGCGCCAGCAGCTTGGGGACAGGGGACGAGACCCAGTACTTC. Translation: CASSLGTGDETQYF. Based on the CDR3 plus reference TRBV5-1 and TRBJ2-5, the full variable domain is KAGVTQTPRYLIKTRGQQVTLSCSPISGHRSVSWYQQTPGQGLQFLFEYFSETQRNKGNFPGRFSGRQFSNSRSEMNVSTLELGDSALYLCASSLGTGDETQYFGPGTRLLVL.

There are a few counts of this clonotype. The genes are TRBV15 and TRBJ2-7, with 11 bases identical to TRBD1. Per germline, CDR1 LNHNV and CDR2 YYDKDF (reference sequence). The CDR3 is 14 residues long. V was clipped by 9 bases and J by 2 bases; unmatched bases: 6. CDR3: CATTRDRGTYEQYF. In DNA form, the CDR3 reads TGTGCCACTACACGGGACAGGGGGACCTACGAGCAGTACTTC.

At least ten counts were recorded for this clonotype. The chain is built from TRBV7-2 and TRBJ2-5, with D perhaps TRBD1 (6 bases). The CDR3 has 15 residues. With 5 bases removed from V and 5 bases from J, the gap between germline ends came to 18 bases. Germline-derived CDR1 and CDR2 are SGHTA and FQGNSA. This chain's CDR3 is CASSPRPTGLETQYF. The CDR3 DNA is TGTGCCAGCAGCCCCCGCCCAACAGGGTTGGAGACCCAGTACTTC.

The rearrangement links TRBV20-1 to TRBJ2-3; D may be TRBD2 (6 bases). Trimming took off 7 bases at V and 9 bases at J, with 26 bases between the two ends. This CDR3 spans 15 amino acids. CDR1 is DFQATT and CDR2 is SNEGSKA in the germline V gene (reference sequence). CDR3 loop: CSVGSPGTSEGTQYF. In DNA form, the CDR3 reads TGCAGTGTCGGGAGCCCAGGGACTTCAGAAGGGACGCAGTATTTT.